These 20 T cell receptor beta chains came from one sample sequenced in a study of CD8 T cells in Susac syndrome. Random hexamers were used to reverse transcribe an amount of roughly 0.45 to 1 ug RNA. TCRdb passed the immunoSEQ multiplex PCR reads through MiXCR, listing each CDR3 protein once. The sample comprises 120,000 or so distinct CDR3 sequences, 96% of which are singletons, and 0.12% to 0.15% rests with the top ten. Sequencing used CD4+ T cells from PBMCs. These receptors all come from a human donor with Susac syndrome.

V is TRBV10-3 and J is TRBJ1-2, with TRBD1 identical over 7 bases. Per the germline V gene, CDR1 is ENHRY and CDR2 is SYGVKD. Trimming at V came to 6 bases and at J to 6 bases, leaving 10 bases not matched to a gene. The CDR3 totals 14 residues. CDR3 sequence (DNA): TGTGCCATCAGCCATGACAGGGACGGCGATGGCTACACCTTC. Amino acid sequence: CAISHDRDGDGYTF.

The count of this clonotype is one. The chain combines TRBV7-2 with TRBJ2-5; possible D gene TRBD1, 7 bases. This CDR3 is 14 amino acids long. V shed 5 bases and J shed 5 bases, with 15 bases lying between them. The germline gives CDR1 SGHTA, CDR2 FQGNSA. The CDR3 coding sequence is TGTGCCAGCAGCCGGGCGGGACAGAGGGAGACCCAGTACTTC. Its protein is CASSRAGQRETQYF.

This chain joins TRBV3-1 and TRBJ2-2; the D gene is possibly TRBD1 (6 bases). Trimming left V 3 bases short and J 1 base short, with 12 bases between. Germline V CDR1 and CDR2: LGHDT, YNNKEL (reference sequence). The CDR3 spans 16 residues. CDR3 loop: CASSHRQDLNTGELFF. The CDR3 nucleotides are TGTGCCAGCAGCCATCGACAGGACCTGAACACCGGGGAGCTGTTTTTT.

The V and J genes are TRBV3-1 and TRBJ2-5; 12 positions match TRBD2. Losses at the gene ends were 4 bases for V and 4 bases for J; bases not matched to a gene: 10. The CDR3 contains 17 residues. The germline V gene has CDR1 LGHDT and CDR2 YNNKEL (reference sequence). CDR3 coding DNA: TGTGCCAGCAGCCGGCAGGGACTAGCGGGCGAGCGAGAGACCCAGTACTTC. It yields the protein CASSRQGLAGERETQYF.

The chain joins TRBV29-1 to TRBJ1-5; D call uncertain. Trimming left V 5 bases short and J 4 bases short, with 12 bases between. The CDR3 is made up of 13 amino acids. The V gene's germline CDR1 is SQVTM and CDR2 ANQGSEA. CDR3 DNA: TGCAGCGTTTCGAAAGATCTGAATCAGCCCCAGCATTTT. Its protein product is CSVSKDLNQPQHF.

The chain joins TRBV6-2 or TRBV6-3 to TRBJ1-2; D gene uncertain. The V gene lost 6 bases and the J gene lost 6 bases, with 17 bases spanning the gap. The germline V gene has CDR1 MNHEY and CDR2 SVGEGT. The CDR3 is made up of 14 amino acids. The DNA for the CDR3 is TGTGCCAGCAGGGGTCCTGGACGCTTAAATGGCTACACCTTC. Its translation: CASRGPGRLNGYTF.

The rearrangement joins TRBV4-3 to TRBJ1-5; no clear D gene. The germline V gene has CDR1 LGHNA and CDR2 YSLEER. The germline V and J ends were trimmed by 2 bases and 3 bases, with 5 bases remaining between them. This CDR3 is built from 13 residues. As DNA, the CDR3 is TGCGCCAGCAGCCAACAGTACAATCAGCCCCAGCATTTT. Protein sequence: CASSQQYNQPQHF.

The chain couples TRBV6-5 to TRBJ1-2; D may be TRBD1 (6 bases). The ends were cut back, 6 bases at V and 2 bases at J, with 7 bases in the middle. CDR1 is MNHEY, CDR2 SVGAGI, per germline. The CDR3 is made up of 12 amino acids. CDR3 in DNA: TGTGCCAGCAGGGACAGAAACTATGGCTACACCTTC. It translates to CASRDRNYGYTF.

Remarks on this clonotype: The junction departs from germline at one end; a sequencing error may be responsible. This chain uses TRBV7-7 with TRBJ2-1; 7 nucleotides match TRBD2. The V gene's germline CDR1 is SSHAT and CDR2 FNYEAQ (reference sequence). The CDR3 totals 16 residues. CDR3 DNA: TGTGCTAGCAGCCCGGGTCTAGCGGCCAGGTACAATGAGCAGTTCTTC. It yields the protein CASSPGLAARYNEQFF.

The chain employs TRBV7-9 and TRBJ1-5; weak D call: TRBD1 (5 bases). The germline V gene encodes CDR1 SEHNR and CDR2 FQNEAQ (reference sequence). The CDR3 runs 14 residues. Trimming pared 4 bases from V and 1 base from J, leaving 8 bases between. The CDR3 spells CASSSDRSNQPQHF. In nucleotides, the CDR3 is TGTGCCAGCAGCTCAGACAGAAGCAATCAGCCCCAGCATTTT.

CDR3: CASSLSPGVGYEQYF. DNA of the CDR3: TGCGCCAGCAGCTTGTCACCGGGGGTAGGCTACGAGCAGTACTTC. The rearrangement links TRBV5-1 to TRBJ2-7; a weak D match, TRBD2 (6 bases). The CDR3 sequence is 15 residues long. V dropped 1 base and J dropped 3 bases, with 14 bases sitting between them. From germline, CDR1 is SGHRS and CDR2 YFSETQ.

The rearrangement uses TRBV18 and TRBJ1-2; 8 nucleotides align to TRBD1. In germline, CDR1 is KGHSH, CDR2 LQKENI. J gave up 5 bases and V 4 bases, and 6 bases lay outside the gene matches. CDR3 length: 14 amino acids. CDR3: CASSLGQGGYGYTF. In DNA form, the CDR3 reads TGTGCCAGCTCACTTGGACAGGGAGGTTATGGCTACACCTTC.

CDR3 residues: CASSLEGLAPYEQYF. For the CDR3, the DNA is TGTGCCAGCAGCTTAGAGGGACTAGCACCCTACGAGCAGTACTTC. V usage is TRBV11-2 and J usage is TRBJ2-7; 9 bases agree with TRBD2. CDR3 size: 15 residues. The V and J ends lost 0 bases and 2 bases, in that order; junction bases with no gene match: 2. CDR1 and CDR2 from the germline V gene are SGHAT and FQNNGV.

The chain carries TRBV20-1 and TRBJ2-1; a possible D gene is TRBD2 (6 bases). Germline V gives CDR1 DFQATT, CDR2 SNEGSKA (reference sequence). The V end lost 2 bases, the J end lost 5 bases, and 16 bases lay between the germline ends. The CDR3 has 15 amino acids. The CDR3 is CSARRGPGLNNEQFF. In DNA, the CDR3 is TGCAGTGCTAGACGGGGCCCGGGACTGAACAATGAGCAGTTCTTC.

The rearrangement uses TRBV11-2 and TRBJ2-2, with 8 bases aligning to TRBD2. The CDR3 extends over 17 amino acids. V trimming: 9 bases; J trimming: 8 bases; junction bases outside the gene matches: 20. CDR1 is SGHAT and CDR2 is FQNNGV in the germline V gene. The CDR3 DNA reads TGTGCCAGTGGAGCGGGGGTTTACCCTAGGGACTTGGGGGAGCTGTTTTTT. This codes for CASGAGVYPRDLGELFF.

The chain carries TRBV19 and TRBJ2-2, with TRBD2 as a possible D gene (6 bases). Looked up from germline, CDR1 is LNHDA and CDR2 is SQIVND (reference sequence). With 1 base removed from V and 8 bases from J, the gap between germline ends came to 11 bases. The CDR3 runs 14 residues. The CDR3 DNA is TGTGCCAGTAGTATAGCATGGGACTCGGGGGAGCTGTTTTTT. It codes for CASSIAWDSGELFF.

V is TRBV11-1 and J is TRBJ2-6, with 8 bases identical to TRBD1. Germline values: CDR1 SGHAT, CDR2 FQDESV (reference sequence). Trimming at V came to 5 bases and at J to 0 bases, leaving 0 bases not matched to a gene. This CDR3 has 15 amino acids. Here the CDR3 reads CASSTGGSGANVLTF. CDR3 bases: TGTGCCAGCAGCACAGGGGGCTCTGGGGCCAACGTCCTGACTTTC.

The CDR3 loop reads CASLFHSGSYNEQFF. In DNA, the CDR3 is TGTGCCAGCCTCTTTCATAGCGGGAGCTACAATGAGCAGTTCTTC. The genes are TRBV2 and TRBJ2-1; 9 bases line up with TRBD2. J was trimmed by 3 bases and V by 8 bases; bases with no gene match: 8. This CDR3 region has 15 residues. CDR1 SNHLY and CDR2 FYNNEI come from the germline V gene.

The CDR3 loop is CSAIRTSGARTDTQYF. The CDR3 DNA follows: TGCAGTGCAATTCGGACTAGCGGAGCACGCACAGATACGCAGTATTTT. This rearrangement joins TRBV20-1 to TRBJ2-3; TRBD2 agrees at 10 bases. The germline V gene has CDR1 DFQATT and CDR2 SNEGSKA (reference sequence). This CDR3 spans 16 amino acids. V lost 6 bases to trimming and J lost 1 base; unmatched junction nucleotides: 10.

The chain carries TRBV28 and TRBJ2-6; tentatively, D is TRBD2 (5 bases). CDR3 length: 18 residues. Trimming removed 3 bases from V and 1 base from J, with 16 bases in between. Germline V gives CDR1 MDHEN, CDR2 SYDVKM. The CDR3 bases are TGTGCCAGCAGTTTTATAGGCAGCGGCAGATCTGGGGCCAACGTCCTGACTTTC. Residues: CASSFIGSGRSGANVLTF. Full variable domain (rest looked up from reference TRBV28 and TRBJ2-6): DVKVTQSSRYLVKRTGEKVFLECVQDMDHENMFWYRQDPGLGLRLIYFSYDVKMKEKGDIPEGYSVSREKKERFSLILESASTNQTSMYLCASSFIGSGRSGANVLTFGAGSRLTVL.